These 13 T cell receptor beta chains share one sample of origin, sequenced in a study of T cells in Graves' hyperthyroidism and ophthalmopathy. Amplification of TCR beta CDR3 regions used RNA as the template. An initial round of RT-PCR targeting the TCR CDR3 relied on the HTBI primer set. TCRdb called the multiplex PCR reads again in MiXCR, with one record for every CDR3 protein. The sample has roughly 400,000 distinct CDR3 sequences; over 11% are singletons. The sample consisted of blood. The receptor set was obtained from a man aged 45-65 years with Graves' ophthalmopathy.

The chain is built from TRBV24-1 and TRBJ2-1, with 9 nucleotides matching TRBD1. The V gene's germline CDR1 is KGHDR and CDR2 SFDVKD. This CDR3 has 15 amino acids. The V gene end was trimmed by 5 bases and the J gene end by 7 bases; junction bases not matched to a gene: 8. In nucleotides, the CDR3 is TGTGCCACCAGTGCTCTGGGACAGGGCGGGAATGAGCAGTTCTTC. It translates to CATSALGQGGNEQFF.

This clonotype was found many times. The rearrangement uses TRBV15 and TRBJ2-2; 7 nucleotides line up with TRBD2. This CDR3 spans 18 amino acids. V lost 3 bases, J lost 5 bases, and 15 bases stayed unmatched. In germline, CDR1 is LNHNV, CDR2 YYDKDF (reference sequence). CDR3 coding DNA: TGTGCCACCAGCAGTGCCTTCGTAGGGGAGGGGTATACCGGGGAGCTGTTTTTT. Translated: CATSSAFVGEGYTGELFF.

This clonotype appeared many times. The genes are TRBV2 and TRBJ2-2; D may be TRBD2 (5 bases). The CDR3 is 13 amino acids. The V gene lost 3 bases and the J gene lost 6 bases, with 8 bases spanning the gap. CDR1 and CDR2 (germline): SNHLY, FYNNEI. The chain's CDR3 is CASSEARAGELFF. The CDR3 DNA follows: TGTGCCAGCAGTGAGGCGCGGGCCGGGGAGCTGTTTTTT. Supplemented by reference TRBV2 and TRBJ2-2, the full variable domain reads EPEVTQTPSHQVTQMGQEVILRCVPISNHLYFYWYRQILGQKVEFLVSFYNNEISEKSEIFDDQFSVERPDGSNFTLKIRSTKLEDSAMYFCASSEARAGELFFGEGSRLTVL.

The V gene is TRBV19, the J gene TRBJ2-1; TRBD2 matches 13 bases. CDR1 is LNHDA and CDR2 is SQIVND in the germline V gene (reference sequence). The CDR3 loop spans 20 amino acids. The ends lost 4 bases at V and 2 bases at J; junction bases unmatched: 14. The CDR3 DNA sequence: TGTGCCAGTAGTAAAGACCGGACTAGCGGGAGCCCAAGAACCTACAATGAGCAGTTCTTC. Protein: CASSKDRTSGSPRTYNEQFF.

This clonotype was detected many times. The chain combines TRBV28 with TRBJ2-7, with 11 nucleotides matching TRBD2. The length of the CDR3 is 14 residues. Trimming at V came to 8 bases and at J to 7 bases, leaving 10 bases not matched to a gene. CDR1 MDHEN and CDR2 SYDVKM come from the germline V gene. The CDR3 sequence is CASGGLAGLGEQYF. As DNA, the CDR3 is TGTGCCAGCGGAGGACTAGCGGGCCTGGGGGAGCAGTACTTC.

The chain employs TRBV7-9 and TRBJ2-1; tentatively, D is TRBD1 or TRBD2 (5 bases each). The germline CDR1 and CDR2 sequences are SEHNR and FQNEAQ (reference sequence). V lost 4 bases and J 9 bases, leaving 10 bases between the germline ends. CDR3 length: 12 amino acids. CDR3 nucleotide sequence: TGTGCCAGCAGCTACACCGGGGCTGAGCAGTTCTTC. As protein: CASSYTGAEQFF. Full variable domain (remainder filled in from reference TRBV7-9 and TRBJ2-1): DTGVSQNPRHKITKRGQNVTFRCDPISEHNRLYWYRQTLGQGPEFLTYFQNEAQLEKSRLLSDRFSAERPKGSFSTLEIQRTEQGDSAMYLCASSYTGAEQFFGPGTRLTVL.

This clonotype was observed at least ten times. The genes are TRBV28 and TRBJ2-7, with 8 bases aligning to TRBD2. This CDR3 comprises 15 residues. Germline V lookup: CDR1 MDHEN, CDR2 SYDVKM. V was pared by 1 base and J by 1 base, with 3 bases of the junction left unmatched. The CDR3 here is CASSLYVAGSYEQYF. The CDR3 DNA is TGTGCCAGCAGTTTATATGTAGCGGGATCCTACGAGCAGTACTTC.

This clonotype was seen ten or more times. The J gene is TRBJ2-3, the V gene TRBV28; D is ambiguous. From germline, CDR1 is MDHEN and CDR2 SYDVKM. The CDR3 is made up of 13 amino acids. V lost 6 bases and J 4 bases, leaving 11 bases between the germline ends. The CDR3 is CASRPGPPDTQYF. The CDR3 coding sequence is TGTGCCAGCAGGCCCGGGCCCCCAGATACGCAGTATTTT.

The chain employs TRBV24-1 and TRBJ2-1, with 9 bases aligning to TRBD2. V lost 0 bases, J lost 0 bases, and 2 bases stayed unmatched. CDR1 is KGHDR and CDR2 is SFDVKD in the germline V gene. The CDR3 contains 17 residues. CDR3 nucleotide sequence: TGTGCCACCAGTGATTTGAGCGGGAGGAGCTCCTACAATGAGCAGTTCTTC. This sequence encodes CATSDLSGRSSYNEQFF.

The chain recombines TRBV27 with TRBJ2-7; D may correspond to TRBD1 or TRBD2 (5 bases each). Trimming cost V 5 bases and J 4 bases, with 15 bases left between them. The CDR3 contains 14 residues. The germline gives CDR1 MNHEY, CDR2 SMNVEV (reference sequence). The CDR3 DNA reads TGTGCCAGCAGTACAGGATTTGGGAGTTACGAGCAGTACTTC. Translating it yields CASSTGFGSYEQYF.

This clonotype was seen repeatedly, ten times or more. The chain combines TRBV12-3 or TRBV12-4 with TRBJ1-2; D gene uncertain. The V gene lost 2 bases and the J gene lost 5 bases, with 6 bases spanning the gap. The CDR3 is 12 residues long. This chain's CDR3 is CASSLSRYGYTF. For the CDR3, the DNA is TGTGCCAGCAGTTTATCTCGGTATGGCTACACCTTC.

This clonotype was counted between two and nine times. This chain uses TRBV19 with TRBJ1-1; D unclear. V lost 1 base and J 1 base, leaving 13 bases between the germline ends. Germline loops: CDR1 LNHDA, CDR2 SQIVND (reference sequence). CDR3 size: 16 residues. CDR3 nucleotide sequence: TGTGCCAGTAGTATAGTAGGATCGGGTTCGAACACTGAAGCTTTCTTT. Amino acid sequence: CASSIVGSGSNTEAFF.

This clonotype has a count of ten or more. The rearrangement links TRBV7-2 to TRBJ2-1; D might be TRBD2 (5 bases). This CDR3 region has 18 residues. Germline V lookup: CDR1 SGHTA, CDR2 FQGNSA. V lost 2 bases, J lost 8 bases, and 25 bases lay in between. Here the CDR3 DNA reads TGTGCCAGCAGCTTAAAGAAGCTATACACCCTCCGGAGGCATGAGCAGTTCTTC. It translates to CASSLKKLYTLRRHEQFF.